This passage covers 10 T cell receptor beta chains from one sample sequenced in a study of graft-versus-host responses after intestinal transplantation. These receptors have no identified antigens. The data were produced by immunoSEQ multiplex PCR, yet TCRdb's version contains in-frame clones alone and is incomplete. The sample has roughly 120,000 clones, 90% seen once. Sample: unstimulated CD4+ T cells sorted from spleen or lymph node cells, taken before intestinal transplant. The source is a human donor who received an intestinal transplant.

The chain has TRBV10-3 and TRBJ1-2; 7 nucleotides match TRBD1. V was clipped by 4 bases and J by 3 bases; unmatched bases: 2. The CDR3 has 13 residues. In germline, CDR1 is ENHRY, CDR2 SYGVKD. The CDR3 DNA reads as TGTGCCATCAGTGCAACAGGGGACTATGGCTACACCTTC. This codes for CAISATGDYGYTF.

This clone was counted once. The CDR3, as DNA: TGTGCCTGGAGTAGAAGACAGGGGAGATTCAGCGAGCAGTACTTC. It specifies CAWSRRQGRFSEQYF. The chain recombines TRBV30 with TRBJ2-7, with 8 bases identical to TRBD1. CDR3 length equals 15 residues. The germline V gene encodes CDR1 GTSNPN and CDR2 SVGIG (reference sequence). The V and J ends lost 2 bases and 6 bases, in that order; junction bases with no gene match: 12.

This sequence joins TRBV20-1 and TRBJ2-7; D is uncertain. Looked up from germline, CDR1 is DFQATT and CDR2 is SNEGSKA (reference sequence). The CDR3 runs to 11 residues. V lost 6 bases to trimming and J lost 0 bases, with 6 bases between them. The CDR3 sequence: CSAPTSYEQYF. CDR3 coding DNA: TGCAGTGCGCCTACCTCCTACGAGCAGTACTTC.

The J gene is TRBJ1-6, the V gene TRBV7-2; tentatively, D is TRBD1 (6 bases). This CDR3 region has 14 residues. Trimming shortened V by 4 bases and J by 5 bases, and 9 bases separated the two germline ends. Germline V gene lookup returns CDR1 SGHTA and CDR2 FQGNSA. The CDR3 protein is CASSWTANNSPLHF. The CDR3 region has the DNA TGTGCCAGCAGCTGGACAGCCAATAATTCACCCCTCCACTTT.

The chain links TRBV30 to TRBJ2-3; perhaps TRBD1 as D (7 bases). Germline CDR1 GTSNPN, CDR2 SVGIG (reference sequence). V was clipped by 1 base and J by 1 base, with 15 bases between them. CDR3 length: 16 amino acids. The chain's CDR3 is CAWSALDREGTDTQYF. The CDR3 nucleotides read TGTGCCTGGAGTGCCCTCGACAGGGAGGGCACAGATACGCAGTATTTT.

The rearrangement links TRBV6-1 to TRBJ2-2, with 8 bases that match TRBD1. The CDR3 totals 14 residues. CDR1 is MNHNS, CDR2 SASEGT, per germline. The V gene end was trimmed by 7 bases and the J gene end by 5 bases; junction bases not matched to a gene: 6. CDR3 in amino acids: CASTEQGATGELFF. The DNA of the CDR3 is TGTGCCAGCACGGAGCAGGGGGCGACCGGGGAGCTGTTTTTT.

V and J are TRBV21-1 and TRBJ2-2; the D segment call TRBD2 is taken from the table without a DNA check. TRBV21-1 corresponds to a pseudogene. The CDR3 contains 16 residues. DNA for the CDR3: TGTGCCAGCAGCAAATATCATTTAGCGGGATCGGGGGAGCTGTTTTTT. Residues: CASSKYHLAGSGELFF.

The chain is built from TRBV7-2 and TRBJ2-5; 16 bases fit TRBD2. The germline V gene has CDR1 SGHTA and CDR2 FQGNSA. Trimming took 6 bases from V and 5 from J; bases not matched to a gene: 3. This CDR3 contains 15 residues. CDR3 sequence reads: CASRPGLAGGETQYF. Here the CDR3 DNA reads TGTGCCAGCAGACCGGGACTAGCGGGAGGGGAGACCCAGTACTTC.

This chain links TRBV5-1 with TRBJ2-3, with TRBD1 matching over 9 bases. CDR3 size: 15 residues. The V and J ends lost 3 bases and 4 bases, in that order; junction bases with no gene match: 6. CDR1 and CDR2 (germline): SGHRS, YFSETQ. The CDR3: CASSSPGQGPDTQYF. The CDR3 DNA sequence: TGCGCCAGCAGCTCGCCGGGACAGGGACCAGATACGCAGTATTTT.

This clone showed up just once. The chain employs TRBV6-5 and TRBJ1-2, with 10 bases lining up with TRBD1. Germline V lookup: CDR1 MNHEY, CDR2 SVGAGI. V was pared by 5 bases and J by 3 bases, with 3 bases of the junction left unmatched. The CDR3 extends over 14 amino acids. CDR3 sequence: CASSTGQGDYGYTF. CDR3 in DNA: TGTGCCAGCAGTACCGGACAGGGGGACTATGGCTACACCTTC.